These T cell receptor beta chains were read from a single sample in a study of blood T cell repertoires in COVID-19. Profiling relied on immunoSEQ multiplex PCR, and the TCRdb table lists in-frame clones only, not all of them. Here the sample spans roughly 28,000 clones, roughly 80% being singletons. Sample: peripheral blood. These TCRs come from an older woman with active or convalescent COVID-19. Both conserved end residues are part of each CDR3. The D gene is left open where the match is weak. Clone size is not always given. Where it is, it says once, few, many or a class for expanded clones.

v_call: TRBV12-5
j_call: TRBJ2-1
d_call: .
cdr3_length: 15
clone_size: .
cdr3_aa: CASGTGPIPYNEQFF
cdr3_nt: TGTGCTAGTGGGACTGGCCCGATCCCCTACAATGAGCAGTTCTTC

v_call: TRBV21-1
j_call: TRBJ1-5
d_call: .
cdr3_length: 13
clone_size: .
cdr3_aa: CASSLQGHQPQHF
cdr3_nt: TGTGCCAGCAGCTTACAGGGACATCAGCCCCAGCATTTT

v_call: TRBV25-1
j_call: TRBJ1-1
d_call: .
cdr3_length: 14
clone_size: few
cdr3_aa: CASSDSQGGTEAFF
cdr3_nt: TGTGCCAGCAGTGATAGCCAGGGTGGGACTGAAGCTTTCTTT

v_call: TRBV3-1/TRBV3-2
j_call: TRBJ2-3
d_call: TRBD2
cdr3_length: 17
clone_size: .
cdr3_aa: CASSPPGTSGTTDTQYF
cdr3_nt: TGTGCCAGCAGCCCGCCTGGGACTAGCGGGACCACAGATACGCAGTATTTT

v_call: TRBV27
j_call: TRBJ2-7
d_call: .
cdr3_length: 14
clone_size: .
cdr3_aa: CASSLRGGAYEQYF
cdr3_nt: TGTGCCAGCAGTTTAAGGGGGGGGGCCTACGAGCAGTACTTC

v_call: TRBV5-8
j_call: TRBJ1-4
d_call: .
cdr3_length: 15
clone_size: .
cdr3_aa: CASSLVARAGEKLFF
cdr3_nt: TGTGCCAGCAGCTTGGTGGCCAGGGCTGGCGAAAAACTGTTTTTT

v_call: TRBV19
j_call: TRBJ2-7
d_call: TRBD1
cdr3_length: 17
clone_size: .
cdr3_aa: CASSSGTGTGGINEQYF
cdr3_nt: TGTGCCAGTAGCTCAGGTACCGGGACAGGGGGCATAAACGAGCAGTACTTC

v_call: TRBV10-3
j_call: TRBJ2-1
d_call: .
cdr3_length: 15
clone_size: .
cdr3_aa: CAISDGFSSYNEQFF
cdr3_nt: TGTGCCATCAGCGACGGGTTTTCTTCCTACAATGAGCAGTTCTTC

v_call: TRBV19
j_call: TRBJ2-2
d_call: .
cdr3_length: 15
clone_size: .
cdr3_aa: CASKSGGTVSGELFF
cdr3_nt: TGTGCCAGTAAAAGTGGCGGGACGGTTTCCGGGGAGCTGTTTTTT

v_call: TRBV3-1/TRBV3-2
j_call: TRBJ2-1
d_call: .
cdr3_length: 13
clone_size: .
cdr3_aa: CASSHDRSVKQFF
cdr3_nt: TGTGCCAGCAGCCACGATAGATCCGTGAAACAGTTCTTC

v_call: TRBV5-6
j_call: TRBJ2-1
d_call: TRBD2
cdr3_length: 15
clone_size: .
cdr3_aa: CASSRLAGDKNEQFF
cdr3_nt: TGTGCCAGCAGCCGACTAGCGGGAGATAAGAATGAGCAGTTCTTC

v_call: TRBV7-2
j_call: TRBJ2-1
d_call: .
cdr3_length: 16
clone_size: .
cdr3_aa: CASSLVGGGVYNEQFF
cdr3_nt: TGTGCCAGCAGCTTAGTAGGTGGCGGGGTGTACAATGAGCAGTTCTTC

v_call: TRBV7-2
j_call: TRBJ2-6
d_call: .
cdr3_length: 15
clone_size: .
cdr3_aa: CASSLGGTGANVLTF
cdr3_nt: TGTGCCAGCAGCTTAGGAGGGACTGGGGCCAACGTCCTGACTTTC

v_call: TRBV7-2
j_call: TRBJ1-3
d_call: .
cdr3_length: 17
clone_size: .
cdr3_aa: CASSPNPGLVYGNTIYF
cdr3_nt: TGTGCCAGCAGCCCCAATCCAGGGTTGGTATATGGAAACACCATATATTTT

v_call: TRBV7-2
j_call: TRBJ1-2
d_call: TRBD1
cdr3_length: 15
clone_size: .
cdr3_aa: CASSLGQGANGGYTF
cdr3_nt: TGTGCCAGCAGCTTAGGCCAGGGGGCTAACGGAGGCTACACCTTC

v_call: TRBV16
j_call: TRBJ2-6
d_call: .
cdr3_length: 16
clone_size: once
cdr3_aa: CASSRREGPGANVLTF
cdr3_nt: TGTGCCAGCAGCCGACGAGAGGGCCCTGGGGCCAACGTCCTGACTTTC

v_call: TRBV11-2
j_call: TRBJ1-3
d_call: .
cdr3_length: 17
clone_size: .
cdr3_aa: CASSLKSFRAAGNTIYF
cdr3_nt: TGTGCCAGCAGCTTAAAATCATTCAGGGCGGCTGGAAACACCATATATTTT

v_call: TRBV7-9
j_call: TRBJ1-3
d_call: TRBD1
cdr3_length: 17
clone_size: few
cdr3_aa: CASSLAGTGSTGNTIYF
cdr3_nt: TGTGCCAGCAGCCTGGCCGGGACAGGGTCTACTGGAAACACCATATATTTT

v_call: TRBV4-3
j_call: TRBJ2-2
d_call: TRBD2
cdr3_length: 16
clone_size: medium-sized
cdr3_aa: CASSQTGTSQSGELFF
cdr3_nt: TGCGCCAGCAGCCAGACCGGGACTAGTCAGTCCGGGGAGCTGTTTTTT

v_call: TRBV25-1
j_call: TRBJ2-1
d_call: .
cdr3_length: 16
clone_size: .
cdr3_aa: CASSEPSISSYNEQFF
cdr3_nt: TGTGCCAGCAGCGAACCCAGTATAAGCTCCTACAATGAGCAGTTCTTC

v_call: TRBV4-1
j_call: TRBJ1-1
d_call: .
cdr3_length: 15
clone_size: .
cdr3_aa: CASSQEATVNTEAFF
cdr3_nt: TGCGCCAGCAGCCAAGAGGCCACAGTGAACACTGAAGCTTTCTTT

v_call: TRBV5-1
j_call: TRBJ2-7
d_call: TRBD2
cdr3_length: 15
clone_size: .
cdr3_aa: CASSLVSGSTHEQYF
cdr3_nt: TGCGCCAGCAGCTTGGTTAGCGGGAGCACTCACGAGCAGTACTTC

v_call: TRBV2
j_call: TRBJ2-5
d_call: .
cdr3_length: 13
clone_size: .
cdr3_aa: CASSVEGGETQYF
cdr3_nt: TGTGCCAGCAGTGTGGAAGGGGGAGAGACCCAGTACTTC

v_call: TRBV3-1/TRBV3-2
j_call: TRBJ2-3
d_call: TRBD2
cdr3_length: 14
clone_size: .
cdr3_aa: CATSRGGPTDTQYF
cdr3_nt: TGTGCCACGTCTCGCGGGGGGCCCACAGATACGCAGTATTTT

v_call: TRBV6-1
j_call: TRBJ2-4
d_call: .
cdr3_length: 13
clone_size: .
cdr3_aa: CASSEVQENIQYF
cdr3_nt: TGTGCCAGCAGTGAAGTACAGGAAAACATTCAGTACTTC

v_call: TRBV29-1
j_call: TRBJ1-2
d_call: .
cdr3_length: 11
clone_size: .
cdr3_aa: CSVGISSSSTF
cdr3_nt: TGCAGCGTTGGCATCAGTAGTAGCTCCACCTTC

v_call: TRBV2
j_call: TRBJ2-3
d_call: .
cdr3_length: 13
clone_size: .
cdr3_aa: CASSLLGTDTQYF
cdr3_nt: TGTGCCAGCAGTTTACTAGGGACAGATACGCAGTATTTT

v_call: TRBV19
j_call: TRBJ1-5
d_call: .
cdr3_length: 15
clone_size: .
cdr3_aa: CASEFGGIGNQPQHF
cdr3_nt: TGTGCCAGCGAATTCGGGGGGATAGGCAATCAGCCCCAGCATTTT

v_call: TRBV5-1
j_call: TRBJ1-6
d_call: .
cdr3_length: 15
clone_size: .
cdr3_aa: CASSLDQGSSSPLHF
cdr3_nt: TGCGCCAGCAGCTTGGATCAGGGGTCGTCTTCACCCCTCCACTTT

v_call: TRBV7-2
j_call: TRBJ1-4
d_call: .
cdr3_length: 15
clone_size: .
cdr3_aa: CASSYTGMTNEKLFF
cdr3_nt: TGTGCCAGCAGCTATACAGGGATGACTAATGAAAAACTGTTTTTT

v_call: TRBV4-1
j_call: TRBJ1-2
d_call: .
cdr3_length: 16
clone_size: .
cdr3_aa: CASSPGRTAYLGGYTF
cdr3_nt: TGCGCCAGCAGCCCCGGAAGGACAGCGTACTTGGGGGGCTACACCTTC

v_call: TRBV7-2
j_call: TRBJ1-5
d_call: .
cdr3_length: 13
clone_size: few
cdr3_aa: CASSRQIGQPQHF
cdr3_nt: TGTGCCAGCAGCCGTCAAATCGGGCAGCCCCAGCATTTT

v_call: TRBV2
j_call: TRBJ1-2
d_call: .
cdr3_length: 12
clone_size: .
cdr3_aa: CASRRGGLGYTF
cdr3_nt: TGTGCCAGCAGAAGGGGGGGCCTTGGCTACACCTTC

v_call: TRBV10-2
j_call: TRBJ1-1
d_call: TRBD1
cdr3_length: 15
clone_size: .
cdr3_aa: CASRGQGRMNTEAFF
cdr3_nt: TGCGCCAGCAGGGGACAGGGGCGGATGAACACTGAAGCTTTCTTT

v_call: TRBV18
j_call: TRBJ2-2
d_call: TRBD2
cdr3_length: 16
clone_size: .
cdr3_aa: CASSPSSGGPTGELFF
cdr3_nt: TGTGCCAGCTCACCCTCTAGCGGGGGCCCCACCGGGGAGCTGTTTTTT

v_call: TRBV16
j_call: TRBJ1-3
d_call: .
cdr3_length: 16
clone_size: .
cdr3_aa: CASSHKGMGAGNTIYF
cdr3_nt: TGTGCCAGCAGCCACAAAGGTATGGGAGCTGGAAACACCATATATTTT

v_call: TRBV5-1
j_call: TRBJ2-1
d_call: .
cdr3_length: 15
clone_size: .
cdr3_aa: CASSLIPGSYNEQFF
cdr3_nt: TGCGCCAGCAGCTTGATCCCGGGTTCCTACAATGAGCAGTTCTTC

v_call: TRBV5-4
j_call: TRBJ1-4
d_call: TRBD1
cdr3_length: 16
clone_size: .
cdr3_aa: CASSLARQGPNEKLFF
cdr3_nt: TGTGCCAGCAGCTTGGCTAGACAGGGACCTAATGAAAAACTGTTTTTT

v_call: TRBV5-1
j_call: TRBJ2-2
d_call: .
cdr3_length: 15
clone_size: .
cdr3_aa: CASSWRGPDTGELFF
cdr3_nt: TGCGCCAGCAGCTGGAGGGGGCCGGACACCGGGGAGCTGTTTTTT

v_call: TRBV18
j_call: TRBJ2-1
d_call: TRBD2
cdr3_length: 16
clone_size: .
cdr3_aa: CASSPRLAGGHHEQFF
cdr3_nt: TGTGCCAGCTCACCAAGACTAGCGGGGGGGCACCATGAGCAGTTCTTC

v_call: TRBV30
j_call: TRBJ1-6
d_call: TRBD1
cdr3_length: 13
clone_size: .
cdr3_aa: CAWSGTVESPLHF
cdr3_nt: TGTGCCTGGAGCGGGACAGTCGAATCACCCCTCCACTTT

v_call: TRBV4-3
j_call: TRBJ1-5
d_call: TRBD1
cdr3_length: 16
clone_size: .
cdr3_aa: CASSQGTGASNQPQHF
cdr3_nt: TGCGCCAGCAGCCAGGGGACAGGGGCTAGCAATCAGCCCCAGCATTTT

v_call: TRBV19
j_call: TRBJ2-5
d_call: TRBD1
cdr3_length: 14
clone_size: .
cdr3_aa: CASSIGQGEETQYF
cdr3_nt: TGTGCCAGTAGTATCGGACAGGGGGAAGAGACCCAGTACTTC

v_call: TRBV27
j_call: TRBJ2-3
d_call: .
cdr3_length: 14
clone_size: .
cdr3_aa: CASSPSTGADTQYF
cdr3_nt: TGTGCCAGCAGTCCCAGCACGGGAGCTGATACGCAGTATTTT

v_call: TRBV5-4
j_call: TRBJ2-5
d_call: TRBD2
cdr3_length: 18
clone_size: .
cdr3_aa: CASSSEGPTSGYGETQYF
cdr3_nt: TGTGCCAGCAGCTCTGAAGGTCCGACTAGCGGTTATGGCGAGACCCAGTACTTC

v_call: TRBV6-1
j_call: TRBJ1-4
d_call: .
cdr3_length: 15
clone_size: .
cdr3_aa: CASSDQTGLNEKLFF
cdr3_nt: TGTGCCAGCAGTGACCAAACAGGGTTGAATGAAAAACTGTTTTTT

v_call: TRBV7-9
j_call: TRBJ2-7
d_call: TRBD1
cdr3_length: 15
clone_size: few
cdr3_aa: CASSPWDRARHEQYF
cdr3_nt: TGTGCCAGCAGCCCCTGGGACAGGGCCCGCCACGAGCAGTACTTC

v_call: TRBV7-2
j_call: TRBJ1-1
d_call: TRBD1
cdr3_length: 14
clone_size: .
cdr3_aa: CASSPNRGKTEAFF
cdr3_nt: TGTGCCAGCAGCCCCAACAGGGGGAAGACTGAAGCTTTCTTT

v_call: TRBV14
j_call: TRBJ2-5
d_call: TRBD2
cdr3_length: 15
clone_size: once
cdr3_aa: CASSQVRGGFETQYF
cdr3_nt: TGTGCCAGCAGCCAAGTCCGGGGGGGCTTCGAGACCCAGTACTTC